Each of the 28 T cell receptor beta chains below was sequenced from the same sample in a study of neurological immune-mediated disorders. TCRdb re-derived calls from the 5' RACE reads in MiXCR, one entry per CDR3 protein. The table has approximately 65,000 distinct CDR3 sequences, approximately 4.1% seen once. The sequenced material came from PBMCs. These receptors originate from a man aged 45-65 years with multiple sclerosis.

Note on this clonotype: This clone may be a read error of a much larger clone one base away. CDR3 protein: CASSQGNQPQNF. The CDR3 DNA sequence: TGTGCCAGCAGCCAGGGGAATCAGCCCCAGAATTTT. V is TRBV14 and J is TRBJ1-5, with D unclear. This CDR3 contains 12 residues. In germline, CDR1 is SGHDN, CDR2 FVKESK.

This clonotype was seen ten or more times. The chain carries TRBV6-5 and TRBJ2-3; 12 bases match TRBD1. The V gene end was trimmed by 1 base and the J gene end by 5 bases; junction bases not matched to a gene: 4. The germline V gene has CDR1 MNHEY and CDR2 SVGAGI. This CDR3 spans 16 amino acids. CDR3 amino acids: CASSYWDRGRGDTQYF. The CDR3 DNA reads TGTGCCAGCAGTTACTGGGACAGGGGGCGCGGAGATACGCAGTATTTT.

Worth noting for this clonotype: Possible read error: a much larger clone is one base away. The chain is built from TRBV20-1 and TRBJ2-3; D uncertain. The CDR3 contains 11 residues. V was shortened by 6 bases and J by 2 bases, with 6 bases between the two germline ends. The V gene's germline CDR1 is DFQATT and CDR2 SNEGSKA (reference sequence). The CDR3 DNA follows: TGCAGTGCAGCTATCACAGATACGCAGTATTTT. Translating gives CSAAITDTQYF.

This clonotype was seen more than once but under ten times. The rearrangement links TRBV20-1 to TRBJ2-7; TRBD1 is a possible D gene (6 bases). The V end lost 5 bases, the J end lost 6 bases, and 29 bases lay between the germline ends. This CDR3 spans 17 amino acids. Looked up from germline, CDR1 is DFQATT and CDR2 is SNEGSKA (reference sequence). CDR3 loop: CSAGDVTRDTLLSEQYV. CDR3 DNA sequence: TGCAGTGCTGGGGACGTTACCCGGGACACCCTGTTATCCGAGCAGTACGTC.

In this sample, this clonotype turned up many times. CDR3 nucleotides: TGTGCCAGCAGCTTAGGACAGAGCACAGATACGCAGTATTTT. This sequence encodes CASSLGQSTDTQYF. The gene calls are TRBV7-9 and TRBJ2-3; tentatively, D is TRBD1 (5 bases). Trimming shortened V by 1 base and J by 0 bases, and 5 bases separated the two germline ends. Germline V CDR1 and CDR2: SEHNR, FQNEAQ (reference sequence). The CDR3 loop spans 14 amino acids.

There are many counts of this clonotype. The rearrangement joins TRBV7-9 to TRBJ2-2; 7 bases are shared with TRBD1. Germline V lookup: CDR1 SEHNR, CDR2 FQNEAQ (reference sequence). The CDR3 totals 15 residues. J gave up 4 bases and V 5 bases, and 7 bases lay outside the gene matches. CDR3 DNA sequence: TGTGCCAGCAGCCCCGACAGGGCGCGCACCGGGGAGCTGTTTTTT. Translating gives CASSPDRARTGELFF.

This clonotype came up many times. At one of its ends the junction is not consistent with the germline gene, which may arise from a read error. The chain has TRBV29-1 and TRBJ1-6, with TRBD1 as a possible D gene (6 bases). CDR1 is SQVTM, CDR2 ANQGSEA, per germline. The CDR3 totals 14 residues. CDR3 in amino acids: CSAIPGAQNSPLNF. CDR3 DNA: TGCAGCGCCATTCCAGGGGCGCAAAATTCACCCCTCAACTTT.

This clonotype was recorded many times. At one end the junction does not follow the germline gene, possibly because of a read error. The chain couples TRBV5-6 to TRBJ1-5, with unresolved D. This CDR3 has 14 residues. Germline V gene lookup returns CDR1 SGHDT and CDR2 YYEEEE. CDR3 in DNA: TGTGCCAGCAGCAGTTGGTCCTTGTCTCAGCCCCAGAATTTT. It translates to CASSSWSLSQPQNF.

This clonotype has ten or more counts. The V call is TRBV4-1, the J call TRBJ2-5; D could derive from TRBD1 or TRBD2 (5 bases each). This CDR3 contains 14 residues. Germline assignment: CDR1 MGHRA and CDR2 YSYEKL. Trimming shortened V by 5 bases and J by 4 bases, and 14 bases separated the two germline ends. The CDR3: CASSNLRDPETQYF. As DNA, the CDR3 is TGCGCCAGCAGCAACCTCAGGGACCCAGAGACCCAGTACTTC.

This clonotype was counted ten times or more. This chain connects TRBV5-1 to TRBJ1-1, with 7 bases lining up with TRBD1. This CDR3 region has 15 residues. Germline CDR1 is SGHRS and CDR2 is YFSETQ. V gave up 3 bases and J gave up 1 base; unmatched junction bases: 6. CDR3 loop: CASSYTYRGNTEAFF. In DNA, the CDR3 is TGCGCCAGCAGCTATACGTACAGGGGGAACACTGAAGCTTTCTTT.

This clonotype was recorded at least ten times. The chain links TRBV7-8 to TRBJ2-2; D assignment may be TRBD1 or TRBD2 (5 bases each). CDR1 is SGHVS, CDR2 FQNEAQ, per germline. The length of the CDR3 is 18 residues. Trimming cost V 1 base and J 1 base, with 16 bases left between them. CDR3 sequence reads: CASSLGVGTDMNTGELFF. The DNA of the CDR3 is TGTGCCAGCAGCTTAGGAGTAGGGACGGACATGAACACCGGGGAGCTGTTTTTT.

The genes are TRBV6-1 and TRBJ1-3, with TRBD1 as a possible D gene (6 bases). The CDR3 runs to 15 residues. V was shortened by 8 bases and J by 0 bases, with 14 bases between the two germline ends. Germline assignment: CDR1 MNHNS and CDR2 SASEGT. The CDR3 DNA reads TGTGCCAGCGGGGAGGGGGAACCCTCTGGAAACACCATATATTTT. This translates into CASGEGEPSGNTIYF.

This clonotype was counted many times. In nucleotides, the CDR3 is TGTGCCAGCAGCTCCGAGTGGGCCAACGTCCTGACTTTC. Protein product: CASSSEWANVLTF. The gene calls are TRBV7-9 and TRBJ2-6; no clear D gene. The CDR3 length is 13 residues. Germline V lookup: CDR1 SEHNR, CDR2 FQNEAQ (reference sequence). V dropped 4 bases and J dropped 5 bases, with 6 bases sitting between them.

With regard to this clonotype: A much larger clone sits a single nucleotide away, making a read error possible. The chain is built from TRBV28 and TRBJ1-5, with D possibly being TRBD1 (5 bases). Germline V gene lookup returns CDR1 MDHEN and CDR2 SYDVKM. The CDR3 length is 16 residues. CDR3 sequence: CTSSLIGQGSNQPQHF. CDR3 nucleotides: TGTACCAGCAGTTTAATTGGTCAGGGTAGCAATCAGCCCCAGCATTTT.

This clonotype was detected ten times or more. CDR3 loop: CSARVPPADEKLFF. CDR3 bases: TGCAGTGCTAGAGTCCCTCCGGCGGACGAAAAACTGTTTTTT. The chain has TRBV20-1 and TRBJ1-4; D uncertain. The CDR3 has 14 amino acids. Deletions cut 1 base from V and 8 bases from J, with 14 bases between. Germline V gene lookup returns CDR1 DFQATT and CDR2 SNEGSKA (reference sequence).

This clonotype was recorded at least ten times. The V gene is TRBV7-9, the J gene TRBJ2-6, with unresolved D. Between the trimmed V and J ends, which lost 6 bases and 0 bases, there was a span of 9 bases. Germline assignment: CDR1 SEHNR and CDR2 FQNEAQ (reference sequence). There are 15 residues in the CDR3. CDR3 residues: CASSLTVSGANVLTF. The CDR3 DNA reads as TGTGCCAGCAGTCTTACAGTCTCTGGGGCCAACGTCCTGACTTTC.

This clonotype was detected many times. This chain joins TRBV7-6 and TRBJ2-5, with TRBD2 identical over 8 bases. Looked up from germline, CDR1 is SGHVS and CDR2 is FNYEAQ. With 3 bases clipped from V and 5 bases from J, the junction kept 11 bases outside the gene matches. The length of the CDR3 is 16 residues. The CDR3 is CASSFDAAGGGETQYF. The CDR3 DNA follows: TGTGCCAGCAGCTTCGATGCCGCGGGGGGAGGTGAGACCCAGTACTTC.

This clonotype was detected ten times or more. The chain joins TRBV12-3 or TRBV12-4 to TRBJ1-2; D is uncertain. This CDR3 comprises 14 residues. V was trimmed by 4 bases and J by 3 bases, leaving 12 bases between them. In DNA form, the CDR3 reads TGTGCCAGCAGTTCGCGTCTCGATTACTATGGCTACACCTTC. This codes for CASSSRLDYYGYTF.

There are many counts of this clonotype. This rearrangement joins TRBV7-3 to TRBJ1-5; D is unclear. Germline-derived CDR1 and CDR2 are SGHTA and FQGTGA. Deletions cut 2 bases from V and 4 bases from J, with 9 bases between. The CDR3 sequence is 14 residues long. In nucleotides, the CDR3 is TGTGCCAGCAGCTTAGGCTCGGGGAATCAGCCCCAGCATTTT. Amino acid sequence: CASSLGSGNQPQHF.

This clonotype showed up just a few times. A much larger clonotype is one base distant, so this may be a read error. CDR3 sequence: CSARDNMNTEAFF. For the CDR3, the DNA is TGCAGTGCTAGGGACAACATGAACACTGAAGCTTTCTTT. The chain recombines TRBV20-1 with TRBJ1-1; D perhaps matches TRBD1 (5 bases). Per germline, CDR1 DFQATT and CDR2 SNEGSKA (reference sequence). There are 13 residues in the CDR3. V was clipped by 3 bases and J by 0 bases, with 8 bases between them.

This clonotype was detected ten times or more. V and J are TRBV20-1 and TRBJ2-1, with TRBD2 as a possible D gene (5 bases). CDR3 length: 12 residues. V lost 6 bases to trimming and J lost 4 bases, with 10 bases between them. CDR1 DFQATT and CDR2 SNEGSKA come from the germline V gene (reference sequence). CDR3 nucleotides: TGCAGTGCGAGCCGGGGATACAATGAGCAGTTCTTC. As protein: CSASRGYNEQFF.

This clonotype showed up many times. The chain couples TRBV29-1 to TRBJ1-1; 9 bases agree with TRBD1. Germline CDR1 SQVTM, CDR2 ANQGSEA. Trimming cost V 5 bases and J 1 base; bases outside gene matches: 11. The CDR3 totals 16 residues. CDR3 nucleotide sequence: TGCAGCGTTCACGTCCCGGGACAGGGCTGGAACACTGAAGCTTTCTTT. Amino acids: CSVHVPGQGWNTEAFF.

This clonotype was found many times. V gene TRBV7-2 combines with J gene TRBJ2-3; 11 bases line up with TRBD2. Germline V CDR1 and CDR2: SGHTA, FQGNSA. The CDR3 covers 20 residues. With V trimmed by 4 bases and J by 5 bases, 20 bases remained unmatched. The CDR3 sequence: CASSSPWLAGGPVGGDTQYF. CDR3 DNA sequence: TGTGCCAGCAGCTCCCCTTGGCTAGCGGGGGGACCGGTGGGGGGAGATACGCAGTATTTT.

This clonotype came up many times. The chain carries TRBV6-5 and TRBJ1-5, with D unresolved. Germline values: CDR1 MNHEY, CDR2 SVGAGI. Trimming cost V 0 bases and J 0 bases, with 3 bases left between them. This CDR3 has 14 residues. CDR3 in amino acids: CASSYSGSNQPQHF. The CDR3 nucleotides read TGTGCCAGCAGTTACTCGGGTAGCAATCAGCCCCAGCATTTT.

Turning to this clonotype: This may be a read error: a much more frequent sequence differs by one nucleotide. This chain links TRBV5-1 with TRBJ1-5; a possible D gene is TRBD1 (5 bases). CDR1 and CDR2 from the germline V gene are SGHRS and YFSETQ. The CDR3 has 15 residues. CDR3 region: CASSLGDAINKPQHF. CDR3 nucleotide sequence: TGCGCCAGCAGCTTGGGGGACGCAATCAATAAGCCCCAGCATTTT. Combining the CDR3 with reference TRBV5-1 and TRBJ1-5 gives the whole variable domain KAGVTQTPRYLIKTRGQQVTLSCSPISGHRSVSWYQQTPGQGLQFLFEYFSETQRNKGNFPGRFSGRQFSNSRSEMNVSTLELGDSALYLCASSLGDAINKPQHFGDGTRLSIL.

V and J are TRBV5-1 and TRBJ2-7; D not resolved. Between the trimmed V and J ends, which lost 0 bases and 5 bases, there was a span of 6 bases. The CDR3 totals 12 residues. The germline V gene encodes CDR1 SGHRS and CDR2 YFSETQ. CDR3 region: CASSLEGHEQYV. The CDR3 nucleotides are TGCGCCAGCAGCTTGGAGGGTCACGAGCAGTACGTC.

In its sample, this clonotype was seen many times. The chain couples TRBV7-8 to TRBJ1-5; 7 bases align to TRBD1. The CDR3 extends over 15 amino acids. The V gene's germline CDR1 is SGHVS and CDR2 FQNEAQ. The junction had 1 base not matched to a gene; V was cut back by 0 bases and J by 2 bases. CDR3 nucleotides: TGTGCCAGCAGCTTAGCAGGGGGCGGCAATCAGCCCCAGCATTTT. Translation gives CASSLAGGGNQPQHF.

The gene calls are TRBV20-1 and TRBJ1-1; no definite D call. V lost 7 bases, J lost 5 bases, and 11 bases lay in between. The CDR3 contains 11 residues. Germline V gene sequence: CDR1 DFQATT, CDR2 SNEGSKA (reference sequence). This CDR3 reads CSGMSRTEAFF. In DNA, the CDR3 is TGCAGTGGTATGTCGAGGACTGAAGCTTTCTTT.